This TCR beta chain was captured by sequencing in a study of post-analysis software for immune sequencing data. Study-wide context: Courses of disease covered relapsing-remitting, secondary progressive and progressive-relapsing multiple sclerosis.

Study-level results: Samples from a shared batch, those prepared together, strongly co-clustered by F measure. Patients with multiple sclerosis recorded significantly lower normalized Chao1 diversity than controls, the study found. Patients showed TRBV5-6, TRBV5-1 and TRBV20-1 among roughly 5 TRBV segments more frequent than in controls.

As concerns this clonotype: The antigen is not known.

Germline loops: CDR1 SGHRS, CDR2 YFSETQ. Trimming cost V 4 bases and J 9 bases, with 11 bases left between them. This CDR3 region has 12 residues. The TCR beta cDNA libraries carried unique molecular identifiers. Starting from approximately 1 to 10 million T cells, the study yielded about half a million cDNA molecules. TCRdb re-analysed the PCR reads in MiXCR, keeping a single row per CDR3 protein. The sample consists of about 460,000 distinct CDR3 sequences, around 40% of them appearing once. The sample consisted of blood. This TCR was recovered from a girl aged 10-17 years with multiple sclerosis. The V and J genes are TRBV5-1 and TRBJ2-1; D remains unclear. The CDR3 region has the DNA TGCGCCAGCAGCGCTGACCAAGGTGAGCAGTTCTTC. Encoded protein: CASSADQGEQFF.